This T cell receptor (beta chain) was identified during a study of response to subunit inactivated influenza vaccine. Findings and limits, study-wide: Each seasonal flu vaccination may recruit only limited new T cells, authors suggested.

Using its own MiXCR run on the RT-PCR reads, TCRdb lists one record per CDR3 protein. The data contain 530,000 or so distinct CDR3 sequences, 12% of them singletons. Germline CDR1 and CDR2: SGHTA and FQGNSA. CDR3 size: 17 residues. V dropped 3 bases and J dropped 0 bases, with 15 bases sitting between them. This clonotype appeared a few times. Its antigen is currently unknown. This sample comprised PBMCs from blood, obtained on the day of vaccination. This receptor was identified in a man aged 50 or older who received an inactivated influenza vaccine. The chain couples TRBV7-2 to TRBJ2-1; D is unresolved. The CDR3 DNA sequence: TGTGCCAGCAGCTTCACACCCGGACGTTTCTCCTACAATGAGCAGTTCTTC. It is translated as CASSFTPGRFSYNEQFF.